This TCR beta chain was observed in a study of regulatory T cells in long-lasting Graves disease. Overall study findings and caveats: TRBV28, TRBJ1-2 and TRBJ2-5 emerged as the favored segments in persistent disease. Persistent cases of Graves' showed reduced TCR diversity relative to newly diagnosed patients. Patients with persistent disease shared some 3,000 public clonotypes, outpacing the roughly 870 shared by new patients.

The TCR beta library used iRepertoire HTBI primers with Arm-PCR amplification of CDR3. TCRdb analysed the multiplex PCR reads with MiXCR anew, one entry per CDR3 protein. Counted here are around 250,000 distinct CDR3 sequences, about 19% occurring once; the ten biggest clones make up about 15%. Regarding time point: newly diagnosed GD, antithyroid drugs for less than 3 months. Scientists built the TCR library using RNA that was extracted from PBMCs. As collected, the peripheral blood samples measured about 9.2 milliliters each and went into EDTA tubes. Looked up from germline, CDR1 is LGHNA and CDR2 is YNFKEQ. The CDR3 spans 14 residues. V lost 6 bases to trimming and J lost 0 bases; unmatched junction nucleotides: 4. This clonotype was seen ten or more times. The target antigen is unknown.

The V and J genes are TRBV4-2 and TRBJ1-1; TRBD1 aligns across 7 bases. Specimen: peripheral blood mononuclear cells (PBMCs), collected at new diagnosis, from a patient treated with antithyroid drugs. This TCR came from a female donor with Graves disease. This CDR3 reads CASSTGEMNTEAFF. The CDR3 bases are TGTGCCAGCAGTACAGGGGAAATGAACACTGAAGCTTTCTTT.